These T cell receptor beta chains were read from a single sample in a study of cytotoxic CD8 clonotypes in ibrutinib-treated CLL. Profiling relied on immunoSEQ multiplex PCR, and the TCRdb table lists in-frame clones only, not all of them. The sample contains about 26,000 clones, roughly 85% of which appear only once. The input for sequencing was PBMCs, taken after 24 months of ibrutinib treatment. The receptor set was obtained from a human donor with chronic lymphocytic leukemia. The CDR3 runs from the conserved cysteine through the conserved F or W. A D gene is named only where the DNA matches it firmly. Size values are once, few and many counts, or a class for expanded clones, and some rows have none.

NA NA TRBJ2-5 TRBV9 CASSAGSGVEQETQYF TGTGCCAGCAGCGCCGGTAGCGGAGTTGAACAAGAGACCCAGTACTTC
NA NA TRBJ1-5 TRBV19 CASSIAVGRFNQPQHF TGTGCCAGTAGTATAGCTGTCGGCAGGTTCAATCAGCCCCAGCATTTT
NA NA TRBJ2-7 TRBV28 CASSLYRAPADEQYF TGTGCCAGCAGTTTATACAGGGCCCCAGCCGACGAGCAGTACTTC
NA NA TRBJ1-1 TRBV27 CASSALSGSIGGVNEAFF TGTGCCAGCAGTGCCCTCTCAGGGTCCATAGGTGGCGTTAATGAAGCTTTCTTT
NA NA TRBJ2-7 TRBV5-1 CASSLETGKRYEQYF TGCGCCAGCAGCTTGGAAACAGGGAAAAGATACGAGCAGTACTTC
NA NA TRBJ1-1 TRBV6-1 CASRHREGNTEAFF TGTGCCAGCAGACACAGAGAGGGGAACACTGAAGCTTTCTTT
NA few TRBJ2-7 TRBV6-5 CASSYNLQRGQYF TGTGCCAGCAGTTACAACCTCCAACGAGGGCAGTACTTC
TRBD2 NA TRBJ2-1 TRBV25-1 CASSEEHGGWNEQFF TGTGCCAGCAGTGAAGAACACGGGGGGTGGAATGAGCAGTTCTTC
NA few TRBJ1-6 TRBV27 CASSLGAGYSPLHF TGTGCCAGCAGTTTGGGGGCGGGTTATTCACCCCTCCACTTT
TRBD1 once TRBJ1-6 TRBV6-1 CASREPGGGSSYNSPLHF TGTGCCAGCAGGGAACCAGGGGGGGGGAGCTCCTATAATTCACCCCTCCACTTT
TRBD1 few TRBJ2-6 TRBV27 CASSSTGTGGSGANVLTF TGTGCCAGCAGTTCCACCGGGACAGGGGGATCTGGGGCCAACGTCCTGACTTTC
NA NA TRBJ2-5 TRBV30 CAWTPKVETQYF TGTGCCTGGACCCCTAAGGTGGAGACCCAGTACTTC
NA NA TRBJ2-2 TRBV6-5 CASSMNTGELFF TGTGCCAGCAGCATGAACACCGGGGAGCTGTTTTTT
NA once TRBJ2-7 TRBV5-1 CASSLAAGPSYEQYF TGCGCCAGCAGCTTGGCAGCAGGGCCCTCCTACGAGCAGTACTTC
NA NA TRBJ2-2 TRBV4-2 CASSQGNLAENTGELFF TGTGCCAGCAGTCAGGGCAATTTAGCGGAGAACACCGGGGAGCTGTTTTTT
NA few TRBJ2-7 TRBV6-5 CASRLIGSSYEQYF TGTGCCAGCAGACTGATCGGTAGCTCCTACGAGCAGTACTTC
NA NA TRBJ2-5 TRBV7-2 CASSSPWTDYQETQYF TGTGCCAGCAGCTCCCCTTGGACGGACTACCAAGAGACCCAGTACTTC
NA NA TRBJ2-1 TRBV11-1 CASSLAGWGAYNEQFF TGTGCCAGCAGTTTAGCAGGTTGGGGGGCTTACAATGAGCAGTTCTTC
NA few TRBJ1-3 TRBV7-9 CASSPAAAQDSGNTIYF TGTGCCAGCAGCCCCGCCGCCGCGCAGGACTCTGGAAACACCATATATTTT
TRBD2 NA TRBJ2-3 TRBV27 CASSFGWGRLAGSDTQYF TGTGCCAGCAGTTTTGGTTGGGGGAGACTAGCGGGGTCCGATACGCAGTATTTT
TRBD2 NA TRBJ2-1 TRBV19 CASIKTLAGGYNEQFF TGTGCCAGTATCAAAACTCTAGCGGGGGGATACAATGAGCAGTTCTTC
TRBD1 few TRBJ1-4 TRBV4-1 CASSRLWTGSEKLFF TGCGCCAGCAGCCGCCTGTGGACAGGGAGTGAAAAACTGTTTTTT
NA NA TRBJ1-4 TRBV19 CASSLQGWGEKLFF TGTGCCAGTAGCCTACAGGGTTGGGGTGAAAAACTGTTTTTT
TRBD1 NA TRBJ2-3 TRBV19 CATSQGANTQYF TGTGCCACCTCCCAGGGGGCTAATACGCAGTATTTT
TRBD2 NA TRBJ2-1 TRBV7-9 CASSRPGTGLNNEQFF TGTGCCAGCAGCCGACCAGGCACGGGACTAAACAATGAGCAGTTCTTC
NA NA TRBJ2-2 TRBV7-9 CASSYTGQNTGELFF TGTGCCAGCAGCTATACGGGACAAAACACCGGGGAGCTGTTTTTT
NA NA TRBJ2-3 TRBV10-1 CASSGSLGTDTQYF TGCGCCAGCAGTGGGTCACTAGGCACAGATACGCAGTATTTT
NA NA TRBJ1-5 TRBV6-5 CASSYGRMGQPQHF TGTGCCAGCAGTTACGGCCGGATGGGACAGCCCCAGCATTTT
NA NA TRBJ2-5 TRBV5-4 CASSLRSPQETQYF TGTGCCAGCAGCTTGAGGAGCCCCCAAGAGACCCAGTACTTC
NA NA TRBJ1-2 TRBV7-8 CASSLAGDYGYTF TGTGCCAGCAGCTTAGCAGGGGACTATGGCTACACCTTC
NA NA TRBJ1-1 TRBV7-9 CASSLSTGGGEAFF TGTGCCAGCAGCTTATCGACGGGGGGAGGTGAAGCTTTCTTT
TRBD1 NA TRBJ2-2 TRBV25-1 CASSGTGENTGELFF TGTGCCAGCAGTGGGACAGGGGAGAACACCGGGGAGCTGTTTTTT
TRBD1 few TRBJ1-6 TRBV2 CASSPYRGGGSYNSPLHF TGTGCCAGCAGTCCTTACAGGGGAGGCGGCTCCTATAATTCACCCCTCCACTTT
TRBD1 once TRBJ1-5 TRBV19 CASSRQGGNQPQHF TGTGCCAGTAGTCGACAGGGCGGGAATCAGCCCCAGCATTTT
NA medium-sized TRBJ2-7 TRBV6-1 CASKQGFSYEQYF TGTGCCAGCAAACAGGGATTCTCCTACGAGCAGTACTTC
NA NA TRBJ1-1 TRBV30 CAWSVQGDTEAFF TGTGCCTGGAGTGTACAAGGGGATACTGAAGCTTTCTTT
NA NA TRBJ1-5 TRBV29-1 CSHSEGENQPQHF TGCAGCCACTCGGAGGGGGAGAATCAGCCCCAGCATTTT
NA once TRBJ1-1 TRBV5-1 CASSLNWGMGTEAFF TGCGCCAGCAGCTTAAATTGGGGAATGGGCACTGAAGCTTTCTTT
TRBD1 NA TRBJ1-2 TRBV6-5 CASKGAHGYTF TGTGCCAGCAAGGGGGCGCATGGCTACACCTTC
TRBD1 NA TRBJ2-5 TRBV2 CASRDRGETQYF TGTGCCAGCAGGGACAGGGGGGAGACCCAGTACTTC
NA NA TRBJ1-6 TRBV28 CASSLRAGAGASPLHF TGTGCCAGCAGTTTAAGAGCTGGGGCAGGGGCTTCACCCCTCCACTTT
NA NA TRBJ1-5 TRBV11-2 CASSPGAAEPQHF TGTGCCAGCAGCCCAGGGGCCGCCGAGCCCCAGCATTTT
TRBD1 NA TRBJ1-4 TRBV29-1 CSVTGGSTNEKLFF TGCAGCGTTACAGGGGGCTCCACTAATGAAAAACTGTTTTTT
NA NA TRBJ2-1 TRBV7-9 CASSINYNEQFF TGTGCCAGCAGCATAAACTACAATGAGCAGTTCTTC
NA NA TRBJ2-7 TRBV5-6 CASSLANRRYEQYF TGTGCCAGCAGCTTGGCTAACAGGAGATACGAGCAGTACTTC
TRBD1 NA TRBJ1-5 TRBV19 CASSMSGQGGNQPQHF TGTGCCAGTAGTATGAGTGGACAGGGAGGCAATCAGCCCCAGCATTTT
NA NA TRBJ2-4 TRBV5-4 CASSSIPQVAKNIQYF TGTGCCAGCAGCTCGATCCCACAGGTAGCCAAAAACATTCAGTACTTC
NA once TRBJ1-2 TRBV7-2 CASSPDGNYGYTF TGTGCCAGCAGCCCCGACGGGAACTATGGCTACACCTTC
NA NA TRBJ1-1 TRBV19 CASSIRLPNTEAFF TGTGCCAGTAGTATTAGGTTGCCGAACACTGAAGCTTTCTTT
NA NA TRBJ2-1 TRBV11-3 CASSSDGTSYNEQFF TGTGCCAGCAGCTCCGACGGTACCTCCTACAATGAGCAGTTCTTC
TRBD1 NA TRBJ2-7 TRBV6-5 CASGTGATYEQYF TGTGCCAGCGGAACAGGGGCTACCTACGAGCAGTACTTC
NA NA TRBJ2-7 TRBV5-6 CASSLALDIYEQYF TGTGCCAGCAGCTTGGCCCTGGACATCTACGAGCAGTACTTC
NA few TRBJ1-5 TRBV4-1 CASSQEGSFEPQHF TGCGCCAGCAGCCAAGAAGGGTCATTCGAACCCCAGCATTTT
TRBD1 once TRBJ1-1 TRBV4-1 CASSPTGANTEAFF TGCGCCAGCAGTCCGACAGGGGCGAACACTGAAGCTTTCTTT
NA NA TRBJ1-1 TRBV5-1 CASSPGGTETEAFF TGCGCCAGCAGCCCGGGGGGGACGGAAACTGAAGCTTTCTTT
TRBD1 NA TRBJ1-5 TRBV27 CASSKTGIGPQHF TGTGCCAGCAGCAAGACAGGGATTGGGCCCCAGCATTTT
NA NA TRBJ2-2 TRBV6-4 CASSEAAGGTGELFF TGTGCCAGCAGTGAGGCGGCAGGTGGCACCGGGGAGCTGTTTTTT
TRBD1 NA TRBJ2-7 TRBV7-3 CASSLGWDRSHEQYF TGTGCCAGCAGCTTAGGATGGGACAGGTCCCACGAGCAGTACTTC
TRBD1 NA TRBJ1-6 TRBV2 CASSAWTGGTSSPLHF TGTGCCAGCAGTGCTTGGACAGGGGGAACGAGTTCACCCCTCCACTTT